A single sample is the source of the 10 T cell receptor beta chains below, sequenced in a study of CD8 T cells in ankylosing spondylitis. TCRdb reprocessed the 5' RACE reads with MiXCR, giving one entry per CDR3 protein. The data show roughly 230,000 distinct CDR3 sequences, 8% to 11% seen once. Sequenced input: blood, either unsorted or a sorted T cell fraction (not recorded which). Source of these receptors: a male donor with ankylosing spondylitis or in good health (not recorded which).

There are a few counts of this clonotype. The genes are TRBV3-1 and TRBJ1-5; TRBD1 matches at 7 bases. With V trimmed by 3 bases and J by 0 bases, 2 bases remained unmatched. Germline lookup yields CDR1 LGHDT and CDR2 YNNKEL (reference sequence). CDR3 length: 15 amino acids. The CDR3, as DNA: TGTGCCAGCAGCCAGGGACAGAATAGCAATCAGCCCCAGCATTTT. Protein: CASSQGQNSNQPQHF.

This clonotype was counted many times. The V and J genes are TRBV15 and TRBJ1-2; maybe TRBD1 (6 bases). The CDR3 runs 17 residues. The germline CDR1 and CDR2 sequences are LNHNV and YYDKDF (reference sequence). V lost 0 bases and J lost 4, with 18 bases in between. CDR3 amino acids: CATSRDWGGGGPYGYTF. DNA of the CDR3: TGTGCCACCAGCAGAGATTGGGGAGGGGGGGGCCCCTATGGCTACACCTTC. Looking up the rest from reference TRBV15 and TRBJ1-2 gives the full variable domain: DAMVIQNPRYQVTQFGKPVTLSCSQTLNHNVMYWYQQKSSQAPKLLFHYYDKDFNNEADTPDNFQSRRPNTSFCFLDIRSPGLGDTAMYLCATSRDWGGGGPYGYTFGSGTRLTVV.

This clonotype was counted ten times or more. The chain joins TRBV29-1 to TRBJ2-1; 9 positions agree with TRBD1. This CDR3 is 15 amino acids long. Germline V gives CDR1 SQVTM, CDR2 ANQGSEA. J gave up 3 bases and V 5 bases, and 8 bases lay outside the gene matches. The CDR3 DNA is TGCAGCGTTCTAGCCCGGGACAGGGTCTACAATGAGCAGTTCTTC. It specifies CSVLARDRVYNEQFF.

This clonotype was found many times. The chain combines TRBV10-3 with TRBJ2-5; the match to TRBD2 covers 12 bases. CDR3 size: 17 residues. Germline CDR1 ENHRY, CDR2 SYGVKD. With V trimmed by 0 bases and J by 4 bases, 6 bases remained unmatched. Here the CDR3 reads CAISESTTSGSSETQYF. CDR3 coding DNA: TGTGCCATCAGTGAGTCGACGACTAGCGGGAGTTCAGAGACCCAGTACTTC.

This clonotype was seen many times. The chain carries TRBV20-1 and TRBJ1-3; D is unresolved. V lost 3 bases, J lost 4 bases, and 7 bases lay in between. The CDR3 length is 12 residues. Germline-derived CDR1 and CDR2 are DFQATT and SNEGSKA (reference sequence). CDR3 in DNA: TGCAGTGCTAGCGAGGGAGGAAACACCATATATTTT. Its translation: CSASEGGNTIYF.

This clonotype has a count of ten or more. The J gene is TRBJ2-1, the V gene TRBV20-1, with TRBD1 as a possible D gene (6 bases). With 6 bases removed from V and 3 bases from J, the gap between germline ends came to 15 bases. CDR1 and CDR2 (germline): DFQATT, SNEGSKA (reference sequence). The CDR3 extends over 14 amino acids. The CDR3 here is CSAEWTARYNEQFF. Written as DNA, the CDR3 is TGCAGTGCCGAGTGGACAGCCCGCTACAATGAGCAGTTCTTC.

There are many counts of this clonotype. The rearrangement links TRBV4-2 to TRBJ1-2, with 9 bases that match TRBD1. The V gene's germline CDR1 is LGHNA and CDR2 YNFKEQ. V dropped 3 bases and J dropped 3; count of bases not matched to a gene: 8. The CDR3 length is 16 residues. The CDR3 protein is CASSQEWTGVDYGYTF. The DNA for the CDR3 is TGTGCCAGCAGCCAGGAATGGACAGGGGTTGACTATGGCTACACCTTC.

This clonotype occurred a few times. CDR3: CASIGNTEAFF. The CDR3 bases are TGTGCCAGCATAGGGAACACTGAAGCTTTCTTT. V and J are TRBV12-3 or TRBV12-4 and TRBJ1-1; D is undetermined. This CDR3 is 11 amino acids long. V dropped 7 bases and J dropped 1 base, with 4 bases sitting between them.

This clonotype was seen repeatedly, ten times or more. The rearrangement uses TRBV29-1 and TRBJ1-6; D is undetermined. V was cut by 5 bases and J by 8 bases, with 16 bases left in between. Germline loops: CDR1 SQVTM, CDR2 ANQGSEA. The CDR3 is made up of 14 amino acids. The CDR3 is CSVREGSADSPLHF. As DNA, the CDR3 is TGCAGCGTTCGCGAAGGGAGCGCGGATTCACCCCTCCACTTT.

This clonotype was seen at least ten times. The chain recombines TRBV2 with TRBJ1-4; TRBD1 might be the D (5 bases). The CDR3 spans 15 residues. Trimming took off 4 bases at V and 7 bases at J, with 16 bases between the two ends. Germline V gives CDR1 SNHLY, CDR2 FYNNEI. DNA for the CDR3: TGTGCCAGCAGTGGGGGACCCGGTATTCGTGAAAAACTGTTTTTT. Its translation: CASSGGPGIREKLFF.